These T cell receptor beta chains were read from a single sample in a study of shared clonotypes between healthy human individuals. The protocol was immunoSEQ multiplex PCR, while the TCRdb copy is restricted to in-frame clones and leaves out a portion. The data contain about 2.1 million clones, roughly 93% of them seen just once; the ten biggest clones take up more than 1.5%. Sequenced input: naive CD8+ T cells from PBMCs. Every receptor here comes from a man aged 18 to 29 in good health. Some clones in this sample may be carry-over from other donors' samples. Each CDR3 is given with its conserved first and last residue. Fields, in order: J gene, clone size, D gene, V gene, CDR3 protein, CDR3 DNA. The D gene is left open where the match is weak. Size tells how often a clone was seen (once, few, many) or the class of an expanded clone, and some rows leave it out.

J gene: TRBJ2-7; clone size: NA; D gene: TRBD1; V gene: TRBV23-1; CDR3 protein: CASSHHFRGNIAEQYF; CDR3 DNA: TGCGCCAGCAGTCATCACTTCAGGGGGAATATCGCCGAGCAGTACTTC
J gene: TRBJ2-3; clone size: NA; D gene: NA; V gene: TRBV28; CDR3 protein: CASSLPDASNTDTQYF; CDR3 DNA: TGTGCCAGCAGTTTACCCGATGCCAGTAACACAGATACGCAGTATTTT
J gene: TRBJ2-1; clone size: NA; D gene: TRBD2; V gene: TRBV13; CDR3 protein: CASSSSSGRAHYNEQFF; CDR3 DNA: TGTGCCAGCAGCTCCTCAAGCGGGAGGGCCCACTACAATGAGCAGTTCTTC
J gene: TRBJ2-1; clone size: NA; D gene: TRBD2; V gene: TRBV5-1; CDR3 protein: CASSPVVTSGSNEQFF; CDR3 DNA: TGCGCCAGCAGCCCGGTGGTGACTAGCGGGAGCAATGAGCAGTTCTTC
J gene: TRBJ2-5; clone size: NA; D gene: NA; V gene: TRBV19; CDR3 protein: CASPRTSEQETQYF; CDR3 DNA: TGTGCCAGTCCTCGCACCAGCGAACAAGAGACCCAGTACTTC
J gene: TRBJ2-7; clone size: NA; D gene: NA; V gene: TRBV28; CDR3 protein: CASSLPGHGAVYEQYF; CDR3 DNA: TGTGCCAGCAGTTTACCAGGACATGGGGCGGTTTACGAGCAGTACTTC
J gene: TRBJ2-1; clone size: NA; D gene: TRBD2; V gene: TRBV7-9; CDR3 protein: CASRTSGHNEQFF; CDR3 DNA: TGTGCCAGCCGGACTAGCGGGCACAATGAGCAGTTCTTC
J gene: TRBJ2-1; clone size: NA; D gene: TRBD2; V gene: TRBV7-9; CDR3 protein: CASSLDLAGLAYNEQFF; CDR3 DNA: TGTGCCAGCAGCTTAGATCTAGCGGGCCTTGCCTACAATGAGCAGTTCTTC
J gene: TRBJ1-2; clone size: NA; D gene: NA; V gene: TRBV9; CDR3 protein: CASSAPGRANYGYTF; CDR3 DNA: TGTGCCAGCAGCGCCCCGGGGAGGGCTAACTATGGCTACACCTTC
J gene: TRBJ2-5; clone size: NA; D gene: NA; V gene: TRBV5-1; CDR3 protein: CASSPEPRETQYF; CDR3 DNA: TGCGCCAGCAGCCCGGAACCGCGGGAGACCCAGTACTTC
J gene: TRBJ2-3; clone size: NA; D gene: TRBD2; V gene: TRBV7-2; CDR3 protein: CASSSTSGRWADTQYF; CDR3 DNA: TGTGCCAGCAGCTCCACTAGCGGGAGGTGGGCAGATACGCAGTATTTT
J gene: TRBJ2-7; clone size: NA; D gene: NA; V gene: TRBV11-2; CDR3 protein: CASSLAQGLITYEQYF; CDR3 DNA: TGTGCCAGCAGCTTAGCGCAGGGCTTGATAACCTACGAGCAGTACTTC
J gene: TRBJ2-7; clone size: NA; D gene: TRBD2; V gene: TRBV7-6; CDR3 protein: CASSPGTIYEQYF; CDR3 DNA: TGTGCCAGCAGCCCTGGGACTATCTACGAGCAGTACTTC
J gene: TRBJ2-5; clone size: NA; D gene: NA; V gene: TRBV28; CDR3 protein: CASSFASLQETQYF; CDR3 DNA: TGTGCCAGCAGTTTCGCCTCGCTGCAAGAGACCCAGTACTTC
J gene: TRBJ2-3; clone size: NA; D gene: TRBD1; V gene: TRBV9; CDR3 protein: CASSHPGTVSTDTQYF; CDR3 DNA: TGTGCCAGCAGCCACCCCGGGACAGTGAGCACAGATACGCAGTATTTT
J gene: TRBJ1-1; clone size: NA; D gene: NA; V gene: TRBV5-4; CDR3 protein: CASSLGSNTEAFF; CDR3 DNA: TGTGCCAGCAGCCTAGGATCCAACACTGAAGCTTTCTTT
J gene: TRBJ2-5; clone size: NA; D gene: NA; V gene: TRBV27; CDR3 protein: CASSTPQGRETQYF; CDR3 DNA: TGTGCCAGCAGTACGCCGCAAGGCCGGGAGACCCAGTACTTC
J gene: TRBJ2-3; clone size: NA; D gene: NA; V gene: TRBV4-1; CDR3 protein: CASSQAGKEVGMRDTQYF; CDR3 DNA: TGCGCCAGCAGCCAGGCGGGAAAAGAAGTGGGGATGAGAGATACGCAGTATTTT
J gene: TRBJ2-1; clone size: NA; D gene: TRBD2; V gene: TRBV7-9; CDR3 protein: CASRDWTSGSNEQFF; CDR3 DNA: TGTGCCAGCCGAGATTGGACTAGCGGCTCCAATGAGCAGTTCTTC
J gene: TRBJ2-1; clone size: NA; D gene: TRBD2; V gene: TRBV28; CDR3 protein: CASSLGGREWSYNEQFF; CDR3 DNA: TGTGCCAGCAGTTTAGGCGGGCGGGAGTGGTCCTACAATGAGCAGTTCTTC
J gene: TRBJ1-1; clone size: NA; D gene: NA; V gene: TRBV4-3; CDR3 protein: CASSQFGGDTEAFF; CDR3 DNA: TGCGCCAGCAGCCAATTCGGGGGGGATACTGAAGCTTTCTTT
J gene: TRBJ2-7; clone size: NA; D gene: NA; V gene: TRBV6-6; CDR3 protein: CASSYERLGNSIEQYF; CDR3 DNA: TGTGCCAGCAGTTACGAGAGACTAGGAAATAGTATCGAGCAGTACTTC
J gene: TRBJ2-7; clone size: NA; D gene: TRBD2; V gene: TRBV5-6; CDR3 protein: CASSSGLAWYEQYF; CDR3 DNA: TGTGCCAGCAGCTCGGGACTAGCATGGTACGAGCAGTACTTC
J gene: TRBJ2-1; clone size: NA; D gene: TRBD2; V gene: TRBV9; CDR3 protein: CASSVAPGLALYNEQFF; CDR3 DNA: TGTGCCAGCAGCGTAGCTCCGGGACTAGCGCTTTACAATGAGCAGTTCTTC
J gene: TRBJ2-3; clone size: NA; D gene: TRBD2; V gene: TRBV9; CDR3 protein: CASSSTSGSTDTQYF; CDR3 DNA: TGTGCCAGCAGCTCGACTAGCGGGTCCACAGATACGCAGTATTTT
J gene: TRBJ2-7; clone size: NA; D gene: TRBD1; V gene: TRBV28; CDR3 protein: CAGQDRSSYEQYF; CDR3 DNA: TGTGCCGGCCAGGACAGGAGCTCCTACGAGCAGTACTTC
J gene: TRBJ2-7; clone size: NA; D gene: TRBD1; V gene: TRBV7-9; CDR3 protein: CASSVGTGELEQYF; CDR3 DNA: TGTGCCAGCAGCGTGGGGACAGGGGAGCTCGAGCAGTACTTC
J gene: TRBJ2-1; clone size: NA; D gene: TRBD2; V gene: TRBV7-2; CDR3 protein: CASSLGASGSYEQFF; CDR3 DNA: TGTGCCAGCAGCTTAGGGGCTAGCGGGAGCTATGAGCAGTTCTTC
J gene: TRBJ2-2; clone size: NA; D gene: TRBD1; V gene: TRBV19; CDR3 protein: CASTNYPREGASGELFF; CDR3 DNA: TGTGCCAGTACCAATTACCCTCGTGAGGGGGCGTCCGGGGAGCTGTTTTTT
J gene: TRBJ2-7; clone size: once; D gene: TRBD2; V gene: TRBV7-2; CDR3 protein: CASSLGPTGLELYYEQYF; CDR3 DNA: TGTGCCAGCAGCTTAGGGCCGACGGGACTAGAGCTTTATTACGAGCAGTACTTC
J gene: TRBJ2-5; clone size: NA; D gene: TRBD2; V gene: TRBV4-1; CDR3 protein: CASSPQGLAGEETQYF; CDR3 DNA: TGCGCCAGCAGCCCCCAGGGACTAGCGGGAGAAGAGACCCAGTACTTC
J gene: TRBJ2-7; clone size: NA; D gene: NA; V gene: TRBV11-3; CDR3 protein: CASSLKYRVTIREQYF; CDR3 DNA: TGTGCCAGCAGCTTAAAGTACAGGGTTACAATCCGCGAGCAGTACTTC
J gene: TRBJ2-1; clone size: NA; D gene: TRBD2; V gene: TRBV9; CDR3 protein: CASSGWGTGGEQFF; CDR3 DNA: TGTGCCAGCAGCGGTTGGGGGACGGGAGGAGAGCAGTTCTTC
J gene: TRBJ2-1; clone size: NA; D gene: TRBD2; V gene: TRBV28; CDR3 protein: CASGIAGDSDEQFF; CDR3 DNA: TGTGCCAGCGGAATAGCGGGAGATAGCGATGAGCAGTTCTTC
J gene: TRBJ1-1; clone size: NA; D gene: NA; V gene: TRBV30; CDR3 protein: CAWSAVMNTEAFF; CDR3 DNA: TGTGCCTGGAGTGCCGTTATGAACACTGAAGCTTTCTTT
J gene: TRBJ2-1; clone size: NA; D gene: TRBD2; V gene: TRBV7-6; CDR3 protein: CASSLGGGLAGGPVNEQFF; CDR3 DNA: TGTGCCAGCAGCTTAGGAGGGGGACTAGCGGGAGGGCCAGTCAATGAGCAGTTCTTC
J gene: TRBJ2-2; clone size: NA; D gene: TRBD2; V gene: TRBV7-6; CDR3 protein: CASSLQAGVMPPGELFF; CDR3 DNA: TGTGCCAGCAGCTTACAAGCGGGAGTAATGCCGCCCGGGGAGCTGTTTTTT
J gene: TRBJ2-3; clone size: NA; D gene: TRBD2; V gene: TRBV11-3; CDR3 protein: CASSSRDYLSDTQYF; CDR3 DNA: TGTGCCAGCAGCTCCCGGGACTACCTTTCCGATACGCAGTATTTT
J gene: TRBJ2-7; clone size: NA; D gene: TRBD2; V gene: TRBV13; CDR3 protein: CASSQRGYEQYF; CDR3 DNA: TGTGCCAGCAGCCAGCGGGGCTACGAGCAGTACTTC
J gene: TRBJ2-5; clone size: NA; D gene: TRBD2; V gene: TRBV7-6; CDR3 protein: CASSFMPVAGGWETQYF; CDR3 DNA: TGTGCCAGCAGCTTTATGCCCGTAGCGGGAGGTTGGGAGACCCAGTACTTC
J gene: TRBJ2-7; clone size: NA; D gene: NA; V gene: TRBV11-2; CDR3 protein: CASSTHRVGTISYEQYF; CDR3 DNA: TGTGCCAGCAGCACCCATCGGGTGGGGACCATCTCCTACGAGCAGTACTTC
J gene: TRBJ2-1; clone size: NA; D gene: TRBD2; V gene: TRBV27; CDR3 protein: CASGEGVGSSYNEQFF; CDR3 DNA: TGTGCCAGCGGGGAGGGAGTCGGGAGCTCCTACAATGAGCAGTTCTTC
J gene: TRBJ2-1; clone size: NA; D gene: NA; V gene: TRBV9; CDR3 protein: CASSPYGGGNGEQFF; CDR3 DNA: TGTGCCAGCAGCCCCTATGGTGGGGGGAACGGTGAGCAGTTCTTC
J gene: TRBJ1-1; clone size: NA; D gene: NA; V gene: TRBV15; CDR3 protein: CATSSPVVGTEAFF; CDR3 DNA: TGTGCCACCAGCAGCCCTGTAGTCGGCACTGAAGCTTTCTTT
J gene: TRBJ1-2; clone size: NA; D gene: TRBD1; V gene: TRBV28; CDR3 protein: CASSRDRAHGYTF; CDR3 DNA: TGTGCCAGCAGCCGGGACAGGGCCCATGGCTACACCTTC
J gene: TRBJ2-7; clone size: NA; D gene: TRBD1; V gene: TRBV7-2; CDR3 protein: CASSSRDRGSPYEQYF; CDR3 DNA: TGTGCCAGCAGCTCACGGGACAGGGGGTCACCCTACGAGCAGTACTTC
J gene: TRBJ1-4; clone size: NA; D gene: NA; V gene: TRBV15; CDR3 protein: CATSRGAVNEKLFF; CDR3 DNA: TGTGCCACCAGCAGAGGGGCGGTTAATGAAAAACTGTTTTTT
J gene: TRBJ2-7; clone size: once; D gene: TRBD2; V gene: TRBV2; CDR3 protein: CAIRTSGGSYEQYF; CDR3 DNA: TGTGCCATTCGGACTAGCGGGGGCTCCTACGAGCAGTACTTC
J gene: TRBJ1-3; clone size: NA; D gene: NA; V gene: TRBV28; CDR3 protein: CASSWGTASGNTIYF; CDR3 DNA: TGTGCCAGCTCGTGGGGGACGGCCTCTGGAAACACCATATATTTT
J gene: TRBJ2-7; clone size: NA; D gene: NA; V gene: TRBV7-9; CDR3 protein: CASSLAGGTSYEQYF; CDR3 DNA: TGTGCCAGCAGCTTAGCCGGGGGTACATCCTACGAGCAGTACTTC
J gene: TRBJ2-7; clone size: NA; D gene: NA; V gene: TRBV6-1; CDR3 protein: CASKTGASSYEQYF; CDR3 DNA: TGTGCCAGCAAGACAGGAGCCTCCTCCTACGAGCAGTACTTC
J gene: TRBJ1-2; clone size: NA; D gene: NA; V gene: TRBV27; CDR3 protein: CASSSPDYGGYTF; CDR3 DNA: TGTGCCAGCAGTTCCCCGGACTACGGTGGCTACACCTTC
J gene: TRBJ1-2; clone size: once; D gene: NA; V gene: TRBV19; CDR3 protein: CASRLGTWGHTF; CDR3 DNA: TGTGCCAGTAGACTCGGGACTTGGGGCCACACCTTC
J gene: TRBJ1-1; clone size: NA; D gene: TRBD1; V gene: TRBV5-1; CDR3 protein: CASSGGTANTEAFF; CDR3 DNA: TGCGCCAGCAGCGGAGGGACAGCGAACACTGAAGCTTTCTTT